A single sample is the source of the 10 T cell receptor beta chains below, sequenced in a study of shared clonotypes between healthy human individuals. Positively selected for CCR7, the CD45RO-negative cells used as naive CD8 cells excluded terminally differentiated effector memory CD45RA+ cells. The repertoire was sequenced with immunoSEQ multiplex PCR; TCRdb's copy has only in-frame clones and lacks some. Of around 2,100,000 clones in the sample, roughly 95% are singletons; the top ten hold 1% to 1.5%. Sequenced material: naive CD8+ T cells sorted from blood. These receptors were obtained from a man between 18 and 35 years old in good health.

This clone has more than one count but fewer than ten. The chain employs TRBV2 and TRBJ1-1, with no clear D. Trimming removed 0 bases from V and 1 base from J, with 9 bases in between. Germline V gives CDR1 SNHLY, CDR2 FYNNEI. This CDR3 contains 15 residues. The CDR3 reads CASSEAWVANTEAFF. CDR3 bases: TGTGCCAGCAGTGAAGCGTGGGTCGCGAACACTGAAGCTTTCTTT. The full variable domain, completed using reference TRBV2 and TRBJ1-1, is EPEVTQTPSHQVTQMGQEVILRCVPISNHLYFYWYRQILGQKVEFLVSFYNNEISEKSEIFDDQFSVERPDGSNFTLKIRSTKLEDSAMYFCASSEAWVANTEAFFGQGTRLTVV.

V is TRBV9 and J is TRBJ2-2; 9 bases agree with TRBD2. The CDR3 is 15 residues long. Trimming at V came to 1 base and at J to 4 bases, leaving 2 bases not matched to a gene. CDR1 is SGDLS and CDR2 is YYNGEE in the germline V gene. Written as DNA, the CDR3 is TGTGCCAGCAGCGTAATGCGGGGGGGCACCGGGGAGCTGTTTTTT. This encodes CASSVMRGGTGELFF.

In nucleotides, the CDR3 is TGTGCCAGCAGCCTTAGAGGGATGAAGACCCAGTACTTC. Translation gives CASSLRGMKTQYF. V is TRBV6-5 and J is TRBJ2-5, with a tentative D call TRBD2 (5 bases). Germline CDR1 reads MNHEY; CDR2 reads SVGAGI. The germline V and J ends were trimmed by 6 bases and 6 bases, with 14 bases remaining between them. The CDR3 consists of 13 residues.

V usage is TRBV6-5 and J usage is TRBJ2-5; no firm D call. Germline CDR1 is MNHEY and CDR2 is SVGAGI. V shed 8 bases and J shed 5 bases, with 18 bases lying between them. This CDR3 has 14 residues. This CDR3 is CASGLESVMETQYF. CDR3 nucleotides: TGTGCCAGCGGTCTAGAGTCGGTCATGGAGACCCAGTACTTC.

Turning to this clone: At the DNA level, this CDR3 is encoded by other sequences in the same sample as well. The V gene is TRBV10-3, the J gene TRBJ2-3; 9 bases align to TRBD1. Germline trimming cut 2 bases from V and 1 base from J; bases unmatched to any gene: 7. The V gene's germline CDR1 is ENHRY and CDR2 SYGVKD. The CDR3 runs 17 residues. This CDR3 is CAISESAGTGRTDTQYF. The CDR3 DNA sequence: TGTGCCATCAGTGAGAGCGCCGGGACAGGGCGCACAGATACGCAGTATTTT.

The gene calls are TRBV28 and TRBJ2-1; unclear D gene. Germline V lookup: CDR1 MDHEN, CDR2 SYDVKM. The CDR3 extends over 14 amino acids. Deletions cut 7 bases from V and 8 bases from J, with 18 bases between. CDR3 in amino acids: CASTEKDSRDEQFF. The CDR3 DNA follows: TGTGCCAGCACTGAGAAAGACTCCCGGGATGAGCAGTTCTTC.

CDR3 sequence reads: CASTSVPGTAPYEQYF. The CDR3 nucleotides read TGTGCCAGCACCTCCGTTCCCGGGACGGCACCTTACGAGCAGTACTTC. The V call is TRBV28, the J call TRBJ2-7, with D perhaps assigned TRBD1 or TRBD2 (5 bases each). Germline CDR1 reads MDHEN; CDR2 reads SYDVKM. The CDR3 is made up of 16 amino acids. V dropped 7 bases and J dropped 4 bases, with 23 bases sitting between them.

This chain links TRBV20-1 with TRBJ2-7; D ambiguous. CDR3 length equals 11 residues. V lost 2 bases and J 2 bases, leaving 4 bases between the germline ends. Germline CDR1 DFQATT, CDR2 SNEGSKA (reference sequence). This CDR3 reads CSARSPYEQYF. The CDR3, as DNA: TGCAGTGCTAGATCCCCCTACGAGCAGTACTTC.

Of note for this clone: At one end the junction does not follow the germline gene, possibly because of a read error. CDR3 residues: CASSLVGNPSETQYF. CDR3 DNA: TGTGCTAGCAGCTTAGTGGGTAACCCAAGTGAGACCCAGTACTTC. The chain has TRBV7-7 and TRBJ2-5; no firm D call. CDR3 size: 15 residues. The germline gives CDR1 SSHAT, CDR2 FNYEAQ (reference sequence).

CDR3 region: CASSHLKGGSGANVLTF. The DNA for the CDR3 is TGCGCCAGCAGCCATCTAAAGGGAGGTTCTGGGGCCAACGTCCTGACTTTC. The V call is TRBV4-1, the J call TRBJ2-6, with D maybe TRBD2 (6 bases). Germline V gene lookup returns CDR1 MGHRA and CDR2 YSYEKL. This CDR3 has 17 amino acids. Trimming took off 3 bases at V and 1 base at J, with 13 bases between the two ends.